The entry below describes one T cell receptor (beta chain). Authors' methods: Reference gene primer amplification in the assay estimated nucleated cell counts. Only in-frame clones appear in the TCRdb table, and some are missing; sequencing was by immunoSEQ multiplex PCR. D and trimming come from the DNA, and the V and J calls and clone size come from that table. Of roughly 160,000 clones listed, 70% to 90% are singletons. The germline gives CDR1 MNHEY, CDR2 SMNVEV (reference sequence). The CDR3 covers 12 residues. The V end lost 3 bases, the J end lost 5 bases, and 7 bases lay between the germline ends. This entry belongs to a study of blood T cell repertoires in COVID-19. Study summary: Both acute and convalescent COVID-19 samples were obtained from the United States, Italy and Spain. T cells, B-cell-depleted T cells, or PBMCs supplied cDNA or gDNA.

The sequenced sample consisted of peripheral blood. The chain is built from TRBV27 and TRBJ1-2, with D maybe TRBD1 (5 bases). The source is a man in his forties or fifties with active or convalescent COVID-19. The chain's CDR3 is CASSLEGYGYTF. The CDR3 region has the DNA TGTGCCAGCAGTTTGGAGGGGTATGGCTACACCTTC.